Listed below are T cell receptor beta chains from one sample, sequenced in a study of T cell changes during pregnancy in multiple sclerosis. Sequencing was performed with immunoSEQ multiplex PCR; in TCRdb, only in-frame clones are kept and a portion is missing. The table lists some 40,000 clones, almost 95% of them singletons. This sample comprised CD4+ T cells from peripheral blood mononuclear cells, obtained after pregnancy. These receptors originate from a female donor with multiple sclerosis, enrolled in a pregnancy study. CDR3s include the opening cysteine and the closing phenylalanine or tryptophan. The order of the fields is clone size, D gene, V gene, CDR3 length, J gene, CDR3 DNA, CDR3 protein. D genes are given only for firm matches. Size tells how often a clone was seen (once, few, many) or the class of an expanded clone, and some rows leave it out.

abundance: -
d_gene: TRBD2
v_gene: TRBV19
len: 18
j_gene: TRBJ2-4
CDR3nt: TGTGCCAGTAGTATGGGGGCTAGCGGGGGGTTAGCCAAAAACATTCAGTACTTC
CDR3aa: CASSMGASGGLAKNIQYF

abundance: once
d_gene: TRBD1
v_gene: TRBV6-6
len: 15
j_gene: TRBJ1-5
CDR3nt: TGTGCCAGCAGTCACCGGGACAGCAGCAATCAGCCCCAGCATTTT
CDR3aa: CASSHRDSSNQPQHF

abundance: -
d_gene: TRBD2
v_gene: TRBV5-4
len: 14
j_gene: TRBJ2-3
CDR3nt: TGTGCCAGCAGCCCACTAGCGGGGAAAGATACGCAGTATTTT
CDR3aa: CASSPLAGKDTQYF

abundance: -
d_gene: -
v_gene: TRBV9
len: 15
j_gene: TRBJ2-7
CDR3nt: TGTGCCAGCAGCGTTGGTTCTGCGGGCTACGAGCAGCAGTACTTC
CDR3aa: CASSVGSAGYEQQYF

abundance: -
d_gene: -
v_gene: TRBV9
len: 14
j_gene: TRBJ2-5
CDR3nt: TGTGCCAGCAGCTCTAGACGAGGAGAAGAGACCCAGTACTTC
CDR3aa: CASSSRRGEETQYF

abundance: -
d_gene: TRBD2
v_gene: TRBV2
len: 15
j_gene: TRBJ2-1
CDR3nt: TGTGCCAGCAGCCCGGGACTAGCGGGGGGGAGATGGCAGTTCTTC
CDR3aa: CASSPGLAGGRWQFF

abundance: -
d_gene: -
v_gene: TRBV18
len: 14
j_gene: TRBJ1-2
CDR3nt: TGTGCCAGCTCACTATCGACTTCGAACTATGGCTACACCTTC
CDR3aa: CASSLSTSNYGYTF

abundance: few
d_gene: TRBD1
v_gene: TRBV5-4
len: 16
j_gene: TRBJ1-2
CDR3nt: TGTGCCAGCAGCCCCTACCCGGGACAGGGGGCGTTTGGCTACACCTTC
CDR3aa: CASSPYPGQGAFGYTF

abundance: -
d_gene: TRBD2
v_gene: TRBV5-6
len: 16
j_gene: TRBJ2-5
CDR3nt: TGTGCCAGCAGCCTACGCGGGGGGCCGCAGGAAGAGACCCAGTACTTC
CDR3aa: CASSLRGGPQEETQYF

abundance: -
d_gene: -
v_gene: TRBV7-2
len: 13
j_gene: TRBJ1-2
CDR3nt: TGTGCCAGCAGCTCTAGGAGGGACTATGGCTACACCTTC
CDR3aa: CASSSRRDYGYTF

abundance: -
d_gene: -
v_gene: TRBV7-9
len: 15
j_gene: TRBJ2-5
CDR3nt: TGTGCCAGCAGCTTAAGGTTGGGCAACCAAGAGACCCAGTACTTC
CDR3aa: CASSLRLGNQETQYF

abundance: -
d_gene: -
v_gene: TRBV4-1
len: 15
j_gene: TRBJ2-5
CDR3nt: TGCGCCAGCAGCCAAGATAATTCCCCCTCGGGAACCCAGTACTTC
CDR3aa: CASSQDNSPSGTQYF

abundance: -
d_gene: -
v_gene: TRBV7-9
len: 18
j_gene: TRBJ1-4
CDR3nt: TGTGCCAGCAGCTCCGGCTCTTCAAGCGGGGTAGGGAATGAAAAACTGTTTTTT
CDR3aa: CASSSGSSSGVGNEKLFF

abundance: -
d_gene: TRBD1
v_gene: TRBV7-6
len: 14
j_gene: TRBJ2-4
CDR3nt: TGTGCCAGCAGCTTAGGGACAGGGCGGAACATTCAGTACTTC
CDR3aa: CASSLGTGRNIQYF

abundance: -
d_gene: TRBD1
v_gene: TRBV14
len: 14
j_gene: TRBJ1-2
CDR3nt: TGTGCCAGCAGCCAGGGGGGACAGGGGGAAGGCTACACCTTC
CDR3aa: CASSQGGQGEGYTF

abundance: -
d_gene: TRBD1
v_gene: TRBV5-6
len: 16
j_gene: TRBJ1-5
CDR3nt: TGTGCCAGCAGCGCGGGGACAGCCCTTTTCAATCAGCCCCAGCATTTT
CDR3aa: CASSAGTALFNQPQHF

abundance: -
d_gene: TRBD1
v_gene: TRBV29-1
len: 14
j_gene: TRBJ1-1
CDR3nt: TGCAGCGTTGTTGCAGGGGGCGGGGGCACTGAAGCTTTCTTT
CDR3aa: CSVVAGGGGTEAFF

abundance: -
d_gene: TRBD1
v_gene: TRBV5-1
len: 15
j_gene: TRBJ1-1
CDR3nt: TGCGCCAGCAGCTTGGTCAGGGGGGTGGACACTGAAGCTTTCTTT
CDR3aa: CASSLVRGVDTEAFF

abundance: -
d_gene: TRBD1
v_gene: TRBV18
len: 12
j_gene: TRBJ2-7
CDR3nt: TGTGCCAGCTCACCGGGACAGGTCGAGCAGTACTTC
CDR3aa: CASSPGQVEQYF

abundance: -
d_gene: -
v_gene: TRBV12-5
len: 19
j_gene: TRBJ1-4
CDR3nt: TGTGCTAGTGGCCCCCTCGGATCCAGCGTTGTAAAGACGTGGGAAAAACTGTTTTTT
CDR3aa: CASGPLGSSVVKTWEKLFF

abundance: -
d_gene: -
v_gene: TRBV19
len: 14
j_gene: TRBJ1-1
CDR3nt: TGTGCCAGTAGTCCTGCGGGGGTGGGCACTGAAGCTTTCTTT
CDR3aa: CASSPAGVGTEAFF

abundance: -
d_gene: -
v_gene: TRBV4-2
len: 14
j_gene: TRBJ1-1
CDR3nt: TGTGCCAGCAGCCAAAAGGGACAGAACACTGAAGCTTTCTTT
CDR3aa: CASSQKGQNTEAFF

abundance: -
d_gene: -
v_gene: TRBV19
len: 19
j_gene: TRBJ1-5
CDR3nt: TGTGCCAGTAGTATAATGGGGAGTGGCAGGACGTATAGCAATCAGCCCCAGCATTTT
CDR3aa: CASSIMGSGRTYSNQPQHF

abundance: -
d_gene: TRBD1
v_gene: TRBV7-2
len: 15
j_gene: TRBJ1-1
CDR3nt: TGTGCCAGCAGCTTCTGGACAGGGTGGAACACTGAAGCTTTCTTT
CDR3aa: CASSFWTGWNTEAFF

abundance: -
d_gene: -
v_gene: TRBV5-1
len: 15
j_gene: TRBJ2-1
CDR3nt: TGCGCCAGCAGCCGCCGGGGAGACCCCTACAATGAGCAGTTCTTC
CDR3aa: CASSRRGDPYNEQFF

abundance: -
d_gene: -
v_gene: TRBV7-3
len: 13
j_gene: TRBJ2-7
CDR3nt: TGTGCCAGCAGCTTATGGCCTAGCGATGAGCAGTACTTC
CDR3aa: CASSLWPSDEQYF

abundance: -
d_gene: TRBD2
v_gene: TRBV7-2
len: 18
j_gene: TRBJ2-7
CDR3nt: TGTGCCAGCAGCTTACCTCTAGCGGGGGGCTCTTTGGCCTACGAGCAGTACTTC
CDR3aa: CASSLPLAGGSLAYEQYF

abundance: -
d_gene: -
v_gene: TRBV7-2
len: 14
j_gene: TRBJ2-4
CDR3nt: TGTGCCAGCAGCTTATTGGGAAAGGAGGACATTCAGTACTTC
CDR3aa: CASSLLGKEDIQYF

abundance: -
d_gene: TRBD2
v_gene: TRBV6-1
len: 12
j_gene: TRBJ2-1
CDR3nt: TGTGCCAGCAGCCTCGGGGGGAATGAGCAGTTCTTC
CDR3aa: CASSLGGNEQFF

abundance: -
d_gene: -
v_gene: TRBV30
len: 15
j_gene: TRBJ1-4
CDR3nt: TGTGCCTGGAGTGTTCACAGCTCCACTAATGAAAAACTGTTTTTT
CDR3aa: CAWSVHSSTNEKLFF

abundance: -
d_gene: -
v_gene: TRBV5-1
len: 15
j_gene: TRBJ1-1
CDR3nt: TGCGCCAGCAGCTCGGCAGGGTCGGCGAACACTGAAGCTTTCTTT
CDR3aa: CASSSAGSANTEAFF

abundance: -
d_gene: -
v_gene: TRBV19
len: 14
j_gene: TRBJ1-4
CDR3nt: TGTGCCAGTAGTCAACAGGGTCTGGGTGAAAAACTGTTTTTT
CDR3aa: CASSQQGLGEKLFF

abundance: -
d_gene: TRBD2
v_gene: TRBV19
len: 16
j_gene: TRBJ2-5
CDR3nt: TGTGCCAGTAGTATGACTAGCGGGGGCCCTCAAGAGACCCAGTACTTC
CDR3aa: CASSMTSGGPQETQYF

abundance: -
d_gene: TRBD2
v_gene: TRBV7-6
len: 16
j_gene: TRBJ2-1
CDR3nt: TGTGCCAGCAGACCTCCGGCTAGCGGGGGGAGGGATGAGCAGTTCTTC
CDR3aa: CASRPPASGGRDEQFF